This TCR beta chain was captured in a study of blood T cells in healthy people across ages. Turning to the study itself: About one barcoded beta molecule per two T cells came from capture by template switching. Study results and caveats: Significant beta diversity loss was already apparent by age approximately 37, declining roughly linearly.

CDR1 and CDR2 (germline): SGHRS, YFSETQ. V was cut by 0 bases and J by 3 bases, with 6 bases left in between. CDR3 length equals 13 residues. This clonotype has at least ten counts. Its specificity is unknown. Staff drew around 10 milliliters of peripheral blood from each donor. Primed by a sample-barcoded 5' primer and a J-beta primer mix, a second PCR proceeded for roughly 7 to 12 cycles. TCRdb reprocessed the 5' RACE reads with MiXCR, giving one entry per CDR3 protein. The sample records around 1,900,000 distinct CDR3 sequences, more than 35% being singletons. The sequencing input was blood. The genes are TRBV5-1 and TRBJ2-5; D uncertain. This TCR came from a human donor in good health. The CDR3 DNA follows: TGCGCCAGCAGCTTGGGTGGGGAAGAGACCCAGTACTTC. Its translation: CASSLGGEETQYF. The full variable domain, rest sourced from reference TRBV5-1 and TRBJ2-5, is KAGVTQTPRYLIKTRGQQVTLSCSPISGHRSVSWYQQTPGQGLQFLFEYFSETQRNKGNFPGRFSGRQFSNSRSEMNVSTLELGDSALYLCASSLGGEETQYFGPGTRLLVL.